This is a list of T cell receptor beta chains from one sample in a study of blood T cell repertoires in COVID-19. Profiling relied on immunoSEQ multiplex PCR, and the TCRdb table lists in-frame clones only, not all of them. This table has roughly 220,000 clones, about 86% appearing once. Sequenced: peripheral blood. The receptors here all came from a woman between 45 and 60 years old with COVID-19, enrolled during active disease. CDR3s include the opening cysteine and the closing phenylalanine or tryptophan. The D gene is left open where the match is weak. Clone size is stated in some rows and not others, as once, few, many or a class when expanded.

d_gene	v_gene	j_gene	len	abundance	CDR3nt	CDR3aa
NA	TRBV28	TRBJ1-1	12	NA	TGTGCCAGCAGGCGGGACTCAAGGGGAGCTTTCTTT	CASRRDSRGAFF
TRBD2	TRBV28	TRBJ2-1	14	once	TGTGCCAGCACCGGACTAGCGGGGTTCAATGAGCAGTTCTTC	CASTGLAGFNEQFF